This TCR beta chain was recovered during a study of blood T cell repertoires in COVID-19. Overall study: Some COVID-19 samples were acute and others convalescent; all came from the United States, Italy and Spain. PBMCs, B-cell-depleted T cells, or T cells were the source of the cDNA or gDNA that made up the material.

CDR3 length: 15 amino acids. The V end was cut by 1 base, the J end by 0 bases, with 9 bases between. Germline loops: CDR1 LNHNV, CDR2 YYDKDF (reference sequence). Methods used by the authors: Estimated nucleated cell counts came from reference gene primer amplification. Sequencing used immunoSEQ multiplex PCR; TCRdb keeps in-frame clones, though not all of them. V and J calls plus clone size are reproduced from that table; the DNA served to infer D and trimming. The sample carries roughly 65,000 clones, about three quarters recorded once. This chain uses TRBV15 with TRBJ2-5, with unresolved D. The sample was peripheral blood. This sequence originates from a man aged 80 or over with acute or convalescent COVID-19. CDR3 nucleotides: TGTGCCACCAGCAGAGTCGGAGTTGACCAAGAGACCCAGTACTTC. It specifies CATSRVGVDQETQYF.